A selection of T cell receptor beta chains follows, all from one sample in a study of T cells after yellow fever vaccination. A single record per CDR3 protein comes from TCRdb applying MiXCR to the 5' RACE reads. The sample comprises more than 450,000 distinct CDR3 sequences, 21% of which are singletons, and about 17% rests with the top ten. The source material was PBMCs, sampled less than 25 days after the first yellow fever vaccination. Source of these receptors: a man aged 18 to 29 who received the YFV17D yellow fever vaccine. Each CDR3 is given with its conserved first and last residue. Each record gives: J gene, CDR3 length, clone size, D gene, V gene, CDR3 protein, CDR3 DNA. The D gene is left open where the match is weak. Clone size is not always given. Where it is, it says once, few, many or a class for expanded clones.

>TRBJ2-5|15|-|-|TRBV29-1
CSVDSHRLVVETQYF
TGCAGCGTTGACTCCCACCGTCTAGTGGTCGAGACCCAGTACTTC
>TRBJ2-2|14|-|-|TRBV6-1
CASRHSGLTGELFF
TGTGCCAGCAGACATAGCGGACTCACCGGGGAGCTGTTTTTT
>TRBJ2-2|14|few|-|TRBV5-6
CASSSTQNTGELFF
TGTGCCAGCAGCTCGACACAGAACACCGGGGAGCTGTTTTTT
>TRBJ2-6|16|many|TRBD1|TRBV7-3
CASSPRGSPGANVLTF
TGTGCCAGCAGCCCCAGGGGGTCGCCTGGGGCCAACGTCCTGACTTTC
>TRBJ2-5|14|few|-|TRBV12-3/TRBV12-4
CASSLIQGGETQYF
TGTGCCAGCAGTTTAATTCAGGGAGGAGAGACCCAGTACTTC
>TRBJ1-1|15|few|-|TRBV6-1
CASSEAWSVNTEAFF
TGTGCCAGCAGTGAAGCGTGGTCAGTTAACACTGAAGCTTTCTTT
>TRBJ1-6|12|-|-|TRBV25-1
CASATRGSPLHF
TGTGCCAGCGCCACCCGGGGTTCACCCCTCCACTTT
>TRBJ2-2|18|few|-|TRBV12-5
CASGLVLRGKGDTGELFF
TGTGCTAGTGGTTTGGTACTCAGAGGGAAGGGGGACACCGGGGAGCTGTTTTTT
>TRBJ1-2|13|-|-|TRBV25-1
CASSEGRNYGYTF
TGTGCCAGCAGTGAGGGACGGAACTATGGCTACACCTTC
>TRBJ1-2|15|few|TRBD1|TRBV11-2
CASSSPRTGTSGYTF
TGTGCCAGCAGCTCTCCCCGGACAGGGACAAGTGGCTACACCTTC
>TRBJ2-1|15|few|-|TRBV7-2
CASSLRGTTYNEQFF
TGTGCCAGCAGCTTAAGGGGGACAACCTACAATGAGCAGTTCTTC
>TRBJ2-2|13|-|-|TRBV25-1
CASSEGLGGELFF
TGTGCCAGCAGTGAGGGGTTAGGCGGGGAGCTGTTTTTT
>TRBJ1-3|18|few|-|TRBV7-8
CASSEGERGQGPGNTIYF
TGTGCCAGCAGCGAGGGCGAGAGGGGCCAAGGGCCTGGAAACACCATATATTTT
>TRBJ1-2|15|-|TRBD1|TRBV27
CASTPTWTGNYGYTF
TGTGCCAGCACCCCCACATGGACAGGGAACTATGGCTACACCTTC
>TRBJ1-1|13|-|-|TRBV7-9
CATQSTLNTEAFF
TGTGCCACTCAGTCGACCTTGAACACTGAAGCTTTCTTT
>TRBJ1-1|14|few|-|TRBV20-1
CSARSRGMNTEAFF
TGCAGTGCTAGATCCCGGGGTATGAACACTGAAGCTTTCTTT
>TRBJ1-6|15|few|-|TRBV6-5
CASSYSFGDNSPLHF
TGTGCCAGCAGTTACTCGTTTGGGGACAATTCACCCCTCCACTTT
>TRBJ2-1|14|-|TRBD2|TRBV7-2
CATKGGGAYNEQFF
TGTGCCACCAAGGGCGGGGGAGCCTACAATGAGCAGTTCTTC
>TRBJ2-1|14|-|-|TRBV27
CASSPYLAFDEQFF
TGTGCCAGCAGTCCGTACTTAGCTTTCGATGAGCAGTTCTTC
>TRBJ2-3|16|-|-|TRBV20-1
CSARPHRGGPVDTQYF
TGCAGTGCTAGACCTCATAGGGGGGGGCCTGTCGATACGCAGTATTTT
>TRBJ2-5|16|-|TRBD1|TRBV28
CASSPSLGQVQETQYF
TGTGCCAGCAGTCCTAGCCTCGGACAGGTCCAAGAGACCCAGTACTTC
>TRBJ2-7|14|-|-|TRBV7-2
CASSFPGHSYEQYF
TGTGCCAGCAGCTTTCCGGGACACTCCTACGAGCAGTACTTC
>TRBJ2-6|16|-|-|TRBV7-3
CASSFRTLSGANVLTF
TGTGCCAGCAGCTTCAGGACTTTATCTGGGGCCAACGTCCTGACTTTC
>TRBJ2-1|15|many|TRBD2|TRBV20-1
CSARQASGGWDEQFF
TGCAGTGCTAGACAAGCTAGCGGGGGTTGGGATGAGCAGTTCTTC
>TRBJ2-1|16|-|TRBD2|TRBV7-2
CASSRGLAGLYNEQFF
TGTGCCAGCAGCCGAGGACTAGCGGGATTGTACAATGAGCAGTTCTTC
>TRBJ2-7|16|-|TRBD2|TRBV5-1
CASNFSPGLAEYEQYF
TGCGCCAGCAACTTTTCGCCGGGACTAGCGGAATACGAGCAGTACTTC
>TRBJ2-5|17|few|TRBD2|TRBV7-9
CASSLGTSGGTQETQYF
TGTGCCAGCAGCTTGGGGACTAGCGGGGGAACGCAAGAGACCCAGTACTTC
>TRBJ2-3|15|-|-|TRBV24-1
CATKRRQGCTDTQYF
TGTGCCACGAAAAGGAGGCAGGGGTGCACAGATACGCAGTATTTT
>TRBJ2-2|16|-|-|TRBV11-2
CASSLGRGSGTGELFF
TGTGCCAGCAGCTTAGGAAGGGGTAGCGGTACCGGGGAGCTGTTTTTT
>TRBJ1-2|15|-|-|TRBV7-9
CASSVKPEGGYGYTF
TGTGCCAGCAGTGTCAAACCGGAAGGGGGTTATGGCTACACCTTC
>TRBJ1-4|14|-|-|TRBV12-3/TRBV12-4
CASSPSEWGEKLFF
TGTGCCAGCAGTCCCTCAGAATGGGGGGAAAAACTGTTTTTT
>TRBJ1-2|15|few|TRBD1|TRBV3-1
CASSQRRQGMDGYTF
TGTGCCAGCAGCCAACGTAGACAGGGGATGGATGGCTACACCTTC
>TRBJ2-5|14|-|-|TRBV12-3/TRBV12-4
CASSGSTGQETQYF
TGTGCCAGCAGTGGGTCGACGGGCCAAGAGACCCAGTACTTC
>TRBJ2-4|18|few|TRBD2|TRBV20-1
CSARDRGGGELAKNIQYF
TGCAGTGCTAGAGATCGGGGCGGGGGGGAACTAGCCAAAAACATTCAGTACTTC
>TRBJ2-3|18|few|TRBD1|TRBV28
CASSSRTGGFSVADTQYF
TGTGCCAGCAGTTCTAGGACAGGGGGCTTTAGTGTGGCAGATACGCAGTATTTT
>TRBJ2-3|13|few|-|TRBV25-1
CASSEYLLNTQYF
TGTGCCAGCAGTGAATACCTATTAAATACGCAGTATTTT
>TRBJ2-1|14|-|-|TRBV29-1
CSVEPGVLVDEQFF
TGCAGCGTTGAGCCCGGGGTCCTCGTCGATGAGCAGTTCTTC
>TRBJ2-5|16|-|TRBD1|TRBV5-6
CASSLLRDRVGETQYF
TGTGCCAGCAGCTTACTCCGGGACAGGGTGGGAGAGACCCAGTACTTC
>TRBJ1-4|14|-|-|TRBV10-2
CASSEGAGREKLFF
TGCGCCAGCAGTGAGGGGGCGGGGAGGGAAAAACTGTTTTTT
>TRBJ1-5|13|-|TRBD1|TRBV7-8
CASSPDRSQPQHF
TGTGCCAGCAGCCCGGACAGGAGTCAGCCCCAGCATTTT
>TRBJ1-1|14|few|-|TRBV7-3
CASSLNGGVGEAFF
TGTGCCAGCAGCTTAAATGGAGGGGTTGGTGAAGCTTTCTTT
>TRBJ2-3|18|-|TRBD2|TRBV25-1
CASSERSSGGAITDTQYF
TGTGCCAGCAGTGAACGGAGCAGCGGGGGGGCCATCACAGATACGCAGTATTTT
>TRBJ2-6|13|few|-|TRBV27
CAVRVSGANVLTF
TGTGCCGTGAGGGTGTCTGGGGCCAACGTCCTGACTTTC
>TRBJ1-1|12|-|-|TRBV12-3/TRBV12-4
CASIPIRGGAFF
TGTGCCAGCATCCCTATCAGGGGAGGAGCTTTCTTT
>TRBJ2-7|11|few|-|TRBV6-6
CASSYIYEQYF
TGTGCCAGCAGTTACATTTACGAGCAGTACTTC
>TRBJ1-1|16|-|TRBD1|TRBV7-9
CASRTFRDSPNTEAFF
TGTGCCAGCAGAACTTTCCGGGACAGCCCGAACACTGAAGCTTTCTTT
>TRBJ1-2|14|few|-|TRBV6-1
CASSENPQSYGYTF
TGTGCCAGCAGTGAAAACCCTCAGTCCTATGGCTACACCTTC
>TRBJ1-6|15|-|TRBD1|TRBV11-2
CASSSGTVDNSPLHF
TGTGCCAGCAGCTCGGGGACAGTAGATAATTCACCCCTCCACTTT
>TRBJ1-1|15|few|-|TRBV4-2
CASSPFVGQSLEAFF
TGTGCCAGCAGCCCTTTTGTCGGCCAGTCACTTGAAGCTTTCTTT
>TRBJ1-2|15|few|TRBD1|TRBV28
CASSRNRGRDYGYTF
TGTGCCAGCAGTCGAAACAGGGGGCGAGACTATGGCTACACCTTC
>TRBJ2-5|15|-|-|TRBV23-1
CASSQQQGPAETQYF
TGCGCCAGCAGTCAGCAGCAGGGCCCAGCAGAGACCCAGTACTTC
>TRBJ2-7|14|few|TRBD1|TRBV4-1
CASSQRDSSYEQYF
TGCGCCAGCAGCCAGAGGGACAGTTCCTACGAGCAGTACTTC
>TRBJ2-3|17|-|TRBD2|TRBV3-1
CASSPPPGGGVADTQYF
TGTGCCAGCAGCCCCCCGCCTGGCGGGGGGGTGGCAGATACGCAGTATTTT
>TRBJ2-2|19|-|-|TRBV6-5
CASSYSVGAWGSNTGELFF
TGTGCCAGCAGTTACTCGGTCGGGGCATGGGGCTCGAACACCGGGGAGCTGTTTTTT
>TRBJ1-4|14|few|-|TRBV4-3
CASSQDRVVEQLFF
TGCGCCAGCAGCCAAGACAGGGTAGTCGAGCAACTGTTTTTT
>TRBJ1-1|19|few|TRBD1|TRBV4-2
CASSQDTGTGGLGSSEAFF
TGTGCCAGCAGCCAGGACACCGGGACAGGGGGTCTGGGTAGCTCTGAAGCTTTCTTT